This T cell receptor (beta chain) was found in a study of OX40 agonist ivuxolimab in advanced cancers. Regarding the complete study: Ivuxolimab was a fully human IgG2 agonistic monoclonal antibody targeting the costimulatory receptor OX40 (CD134). Among the 52 dose-escalation patients, some 20 had hepatocellular carcinoma, some 15 melanoma, 9 renal cell carcinoma and 9 head and neck cancer. The paper reports the monotherapy dose-escalation portion (N ≈ 52 patients) of the phase I ivuxolimab trial. The point of sequencing TCRbeta in the periphery was to test whether ivuxolimab changed TCR sequence diversity and drove clonal T-cell expansion. In the dose-escalation cohort, 70% to 85% of patients were male, and the mean age was approximately 60 years with a range of about 20 to 80. Intravenous ivuxolimab was administered to patients every 2 weeks at six dose levels: 0.01, 0.1, 0.3, 1.5, 3 and 10 mg/kg. Prior anti-PD-1, anti-PD-L1 or anti-CTLA-4 therapy was permitted, and checkpoint inhibitors had been received by about two fifths of dose-escalation patients. Partial responses were achieved by three dose-escalation patients, of whom one had hepatocellular carcinoma and two had cutaneous melanoma. What the authors observed across the whole study: The antigen specificity of the clonally expanded peripheral T cells was not determined. In the 0.1-3.0 mg/kg groups, partial responders were among the patients with the lowest normalized peripheral clonal expansion, particularly in CD8+ T cells. At doses from 0.1 to 3.0 mg/kg, clonal expansion was seen in both CD4+ and CD8+ blood T cells between baseline and week 6. After ivuxolimab, CD8+ T cells had more expanded clones than CD4+ T cells on average. Low levels of normalized T-cell clonal expansion were also seen in some patients who did not respond.

As for this clone: Its recognized antigen is unknown. No quality values exist for individual bases; no much larger clone is one base distant.

Patients with autoimmune disease history or receiving systemic immunosuppression were excluded from the trial. Peripheral blood for TCR sequencing was drawn from every dose cohort at baseline, at cycle 4 day 1 and at cycle 7 day 1. The samples were drawn from a first-in-human, open-label, multicenter phase I dose-escalation trial of ivuxolimab. Adults with locally advanced or metastatic melanoma, renal cell, hepatocellular, or head and neck squamous cell carcinoma were enrolled in the trial. Before TCR sequencing, CD4+ T cells and CD8+ T cells were sorted from peripheral blood as separate populations. V drops 1 base and J drops 2 bases, leaving 8 bases in between. Reading from cysteine to phenylalanine, the CDR3 counts 13 amino acids. Only the CDR3 portion is preserved as DNA: 39 bases, with reading frame beginning at the first base. The germline V gene (reference sequence) supplies CDR1 GTSNPN and CDR2 SVGIG.

Genomic DNA was extracted from sorted cells for sequencing of the TCRbeta CDR3 region. The immunoSEQ Assay was used for sequencing of TCRbeta CDR3 regions. TCRdb's version of the immuneACCESS table is confined to in-frame rearrangements and falls short of the full clone set. An unresolved V gene accounts for under half of the shortfall where checked; the remainder is of unknown origin. Here the sample has 75,000 to 100,000 clones; about four fifths occur a single time. The ten largest make up about 2.7% of the sample. The receptor chain draws on TRBV30 and TRBJ2-5, with TRBD2 as a weak D call on 6 bases. The sequence was obtained from an adult with an advanced solid tumor such as melanoma, head and neck, liver or kidney cancer. The source material was CD4+ or CD8+ T cells sorted from blood, sampled in a trial of the OX40 agonist ivuxolimab. In nucleotide form, the sequence is TGTGCCTGGAGTGGGGGGGTACAAGAGACCCAGTACTTC. Translated, this gives CAWSGGVQETQYF. Reference TRBV30 and TRBJ2-5 proteins supply the regions before and after the CDR3; the full variable domain is: SQTIHQWPATLVQPVGSPLSLECTVEGTSNPNLYWYRQAAGRGLQLLFYSVGIGQISSEVPQNLSASRPQDRQFILSSKKLLLSDSGFYLCAWSGGVQETQYFGPGTRLLVL.